The 30 T cell receptor beta chains below were found in one sample sequenced in a study of CD4 T cells in relation to SARS-CoV-2 and coronaviruses. CD4+ T cells from unexposed donors were obtained before the COVID-19 pandemic (2011-2018). Isolation of CD4+ T cells took place after less than 11 days in culture. Generated by immunoSEQ multiplex PCR, the TCRdb table keeps only in-frame clones and is missing some. The table lists nearly 20,000 clones, approximately 82% of them singletons. Their cognate antigens are unknown. Sequencing was carried out using CD4+ T cells from PBMCs, cultured in vitro. The receptors were gathered from a human donor in good health.

This sequence joins TRBV6-6 and TRBJ1-1; 7 bases agree with TRBD1. The CDR3 runs to 14 residues. Trimming removed 2 bases from V and 3 bases from J; junction bases left unmatched: 3. Germline V gives CDR1 MNHNY, CDR2 SVGAGI (reference sequence). DNA for the CDR3: TGTGCCAGCAGTTACCAGCAGGGGGACACTGAAGCTTTCTTT. Translating it yields CASSYQQGDTEAFF.

This clone was counted once. The V call is TRBV4-1, the J call TRBJ2-3; TRBD1 aligns across 10 bases. Germline assignment: CDR1 MGHRA and CDR2 YSYEKL. Trimming at V came to 4 bases and at J to 2 bases, leaving 9 bases not matched to a gene. There are 17 residues in the CDR3. CDR3: CASSLLPGQGYTDTQYF. CDR3 DNA sequence: TGCGCCAGCAGCCTCCTACCGGGACAGGGGTACACAGATACGCAGTATTTT.

The chain links TRBV2 to TRBJ2-2; 10 bases fit TRBD2. Unmatched junction bases numbered 15, after V lost 11 bases and J lost 6 bases. Germline V CDR1 and CDR2: SNHLY, FYNNEI. The CDR3 loop spans 16 amino acids. The CDR3 bases are TGTGCCGGCATGGGGGGAAGCGGGGGGGCCTCCGGGGAGCTGTTTTTT. It is translated as CAGMGGSGGASGELFF.

The CDR3 region has the DNA TGTGCCAGCAGTCTTCGACTACAAGAGACCCAGTACTTC. This gives the protein CASSLRLQETQYF. The J gene is TRBJ2-5, the V gene TRBV6-2 or TRBV6-3; D perhaps matches TRBD2 (5 bases). Between the trimmed V and J ends, which lost 5 bases and 2 bases, there was a span of 9 bases. The CDR3 runs to 13 residues. Germline CDR1 MNHEY, CDR2 SVGEGT.

The gene calls are TRBV2 and TRBJ1-1; D not certain. Between the trimmed V and J ends, which lost 6 bases and 3 bases, there was a span of 14 bases. This CDR3 region has 14 residues. CDR1 is SNHLY and CDR2 is FYNNEI in the germline V gene. The CDR3 nucleotides are TGTGCCAGCAGGAGCGGGGTAGGGTACACTGAAGCTTTCTTT. This codes for CASRSGVGYTEAFF.

This chain joins TRBV5-4 and TRBJ1-2, with 7 bases fitting TRBD1. CDR1 is SGHNT and CDR2 is YYREEE in the germline V gene (reference sequence). Trimming cost V 0 bases and J 5 bases; bases outside gene matches: 7. The CDR3 contains 15 residues. The CDR3 region is CASSLAPGQSYGYTF. The CDR3 DNA is TGTGCCAGCAGCTTGGCTCCGGGACAGAGTTATGGCTACACCTTC.

The rearrangement joins TRBV19 to TRBJ1-2; 7 nucleotides match TRBD1. This CDR3 contains 16 residues. J was trimmed by 2 bases and V by 4 bases; bases with no gene match: 10. CDR1 is LNHDA and CDR2 is SQIVND in the germline V gene (reference sequence). The DNA of the CDR3 is TGTGCCAGTAGTAAAACGTCCAGGGGGGGAAACTATGGCTACACCTTC. Translated: CASSKTSRGGNYGYTF.

The V gene is TRBV9, the J gene TRBJ2-1, with no clear D. Germline V gene sequence: CDR1 SGDLS, CDR2 YYNGEE. This CDR3 contains 15 residues. V shed 4 bases and J shed 7 bases, with 18 bases lying between them. CDR3 loop: CASSSDPGRPNEQFF. The CDR3 nucleotides read TGTGCCAGCAGCTCCGACCCGGGCAGGCCGAATGAGCAGTTCTTC.

This clone was counted between two and nine times. The V call is TRBV4-3, the J call TRBJ1-1; D gene unclear. V dropped 0 bases and J dropped 0 bases, with 5 bases sitting between them. The CDR3 length is 14 residues. Germline values: CDR1 LGHNA, CDR2 YSLEER. CDR3 in amino acids: CASSQEYMNTEAFF. The CDR3 region has the DNA TGCGCCAGCAGCCAAGAGTACATGAACACTGAAGCTTTCTTT.

The gene calls are TRBV7-9 and TRBJ2-7; TRBD2 agrees at 12 bases. Germline V gene data show CDR1 as SEHNR and CDR2 as FQNEAQ (reference sequence). The CDR3 extends over 16 amino acids. Losses at the gene ends were 2 bases for V and 7 bases for J; bases not matched to a gene: 9. CDR3 bases: TGTGCCAGCAGCTTATACCCGCCTGGGACTAGCGGGGAGCAGTACTTC. It translates to CASSLYPPGTSGEQYF.

V gene TRBV4-3 combines with J gene TRBJ1-3; no clear D. Trimming stripped 0 bases from V and 1 base from J, with 1 base between. Looked up from germline, CDR1 is LGHNA and CDR2 is YSLEER. The CDR3 length is 13 residues. This chain's CDR3 is CASSQESGNTIYF. CDR3 DNA: TGCGCCAGCAGCCAAGAATCTGGAAACACCATATATTTT.

The chain is built from TRBV4-3 and TRBJ1-2; no clear D. Germline CDR1 LGHNA, CDR2 YSLEER. Trimming left V 4 bases short and J 7 bases short, with 19 bases between. The CDR3 has 15 amino acids. The DNA of the CDR3 is TGCGCCAGCAGCCTTGAGACGGGCATCCTAGGTGGCTACACCTTC. Translated: CASSLETGILGGYTF.

The J gene is TRBJ1-5, the V gene TRBV15; the match to TRBD1 covers 7 bases. This CDR3 has 14 amino acids. Germline V CDR1 and CDR2: LNHNV, YYDKDF (reference sequence). V dropped 0 bases and J dropped 7; count of bases not matched to a gene: 3. CDR3 amino acids: CATSRDRGEQPQHF. The CDR3 region has the DNA TGTGCCACCAGCAGAGACAGGGGGGAACAGCCCCAGCATTTT.

The CDR3 region has the DNA TGTGCCAGCAGCCCCCCCGGGGAGGGTGAGCAGTTCTTC. Translated: CASSPPGEGEQFF. The chain uses TRBV9 and TRBJ2-1, with 7 bases fitting TRBD2. This CDR3 has 13 residues. Trimming at V came to 4 bases and at J to 9 bases, leaving 7 bases not matched to a gene. Germline CDR1 SGDLS, CDR2 YYNGEE.

The CDR3 reads CAWSEGQFTEAFF. For the CDR3, the DNA is TGTGCCTGGAGCGAAGGACAGTTCACTGAAGCTTTCTTT. The chain joins TRBV30 to TRBJ1-1; D is possibly TRBD1 (6 bases). CDR1 GTSNPN and CDR2 SVGIG come from the germline V gene (reference sequence). V lost 3 bases to trimming and J lost 4 bases, with 12 bases between them. The CDR3 contains 13 residues.

This clone was observed a handful of times. The rearrangement joins TRBV19 to TRBJ2-7; D possibly corresponds to TRBD1 (6 bases). Trimming stripped 10 bases from V and 6 bases from J, with 13 bases between. There are 11 residues in the CDR3. CDR1 and CDR2 (germline): LNHDA, SQIVND (reference sequence). CDR3 sequence reads: CATGATVEQYF. CDR3 DNA: TGTGCCACAGGGGCCACGGTCGAGCAGTACTTC.

The chain links TRBV5-1 to TRBJ1-4; 11 nucleotides align to TRBD1. Unmatched junction bases numbered 2, after V lost 0 bases and J lost 7 bases. Germline values: CDR1 SGHRS, CDR2 YFSETQ. The CDR3 totals 15 residues. The CDR3 nucleotides are TGCGCCAGCAGCTTGGAGGGACAGGGGGGTGAAAAACTGTTTTTT. Protein sequence: CASSLEGQGGEKLFF.

This clone was detected once. The chain joins TRBV12-5 to TRBJ2-3, with 8 bases identical to TRBD1. This CDR3 spans 15 amino acids. Germline V lookup: CDR1 LGHNT, CDR2 FRNRAP. Trimming took 5 bases from V and 2 from J; bases not matched to a gene: 6. CDR3 amino acids: CASGPGTGSTDTQYF. DNA for the CDR3: TGTGCTAGTGGTCCGGGGACAGGTTCCACAGATACGCAGTATTTT.

This sequence joins TRBV9 and TRBJ2-3; D is ambiguous. Trimming pared 0 bases from V and 4 bases from J, leaving 3 bases between. The CDR3 has 12 amino acids. The germline V gene has CDR1 SGDLS and CDR2 YYNGEE. The CDR3 nucleotides are TGTGCCAGCAGCGTAGACTCAGATACGCAGTATTTT. Residues: CASSVDSDTQYF.

The rearrangement links TRBV5-1 to TRBJ2-5; 8 nucleotides agree with TRBD2. V dropped 4 bases and J dropped 5; count of bases not matched to a gene: 10. The length of the CDR3 is 15 residues. CDR1 SGHRS and CDR2 YFSETQ come from the germline V gene. CDR3 coding DNA: TGCGCCAGCAGCCCAACCCGGACTAGCTTGGAGACCCAGTACTTC. Translation gives CASSPTRTSLETQYF.

This chain joins TRBV12-3 or TRBV12-4 and TRBJ1-1; D gene uncertain. This CDR3 is built from 13 residues. Trimming pared 6 bases from V and 1 base from J, leaving 9 bases between. The CDR3 loop is CASSPVKNTEAFF. CDR3 coding DNA: TGTGCCAGCAGCCCTGTAAAGAACACTGAAGCTTTCTTT.

The sample holds one count of this clone. V and J are TRBV11-2 and TRBJ2-3; D is possibly TRBD2 (6 bases). V gave up 1 base and J gave up 0 bases, with 11 bases separating them. This CDR3 is 16 amino acids long. Germline-derived CDR1 and CDR2 are SGHAT and FQNNGV. Here the CDR3 reads CASSLVGGASTDTQYF. CDR3 bases: TGTGCCAGCAGCTTAGTTGGCGGGGCGAGCACAGATACGCAGTATTTT.

A single count supports this clone. This chain connects TRBV5-1 to TRBJ1-3; perhaps TRBD1 as D (5 bases). This CDR3 spans 14 amino acids. Germline lookup yields CDR1 SGHRS and CDR2 YFSETQ. Trimming cost V 2 bases and J 10 bases, with 16 bases left between them. Written as DNA, the CDR3 is TGCGCCAGCAGCTTAGGGGATCGGTCGAGTACCATATATTTT. It encodes CASSLGDRSSTIYF.

The chain combines TRBV7-2 with TRBJ1-6; D is unclear. Germline V gives CDR1 SGHTA, CDR2 FQGNSA. The CDR3 is 15 amino acids. V lost 1 base and J 0 bases, leaving 4 bases between the germline ends. The DNA of the CDR3 is TGTGCCAGCAGCTTAGGGTTCTCCTATAATTCACCCCTCCACTTT. Translation gives CASSLGFSYNSPLHF.

The genes are TRBV7-2 and TRBJ1-1; D not resolved. CDR1 and CDR2 (germline): SGHTA, FQGNSA. The ends were cut back, 4 bases at V and 6 bases at J, with 15 bases in the middle. The CDR3 is made up of 14 amino acids. The CDR3 region has the DNA TGTGCCAGCAGCTCGTCCCCGACGGGCGCTGAAGCTTTCTTT. This encodes CASSSSPTGAEAFF.

The rearrangement joins TRBV29-1 to TRBJ2-1; D is possibly TRBD1 (6 bases). Germline V CDR1 and CDR2: SQVTM, ANQGSEA. This CDR3 contains 14 residues. V was pared by 4 bases and J by 4 bases, with 14 bases between. CDR3 DNA sequence: TGCAGCGTTGGTGGGGGCGCGCGGTACAATGAGCAGTTCTTC. It encodes CSVGGGARYNEQFF.

The J gene is TRBJ1-1, the V gene TRBV10-3; 7 bases line up with TRBD1. There are 11 residues in the CDR3. V lost 6 bases, J lost 7 bases, and 2 bases stayed unmatched. The germline CDR1 and CDR2 sequences are ENHRY and SYGVKD. The chain's CDR3 is CAIRRDSEAFF. In DNA form, the CDR3 reads TGTGCCATCAGGAGGGACAGTGAAGCTTTCTTT.

The chain is built from TRBV12-3 or TRBV12-4 and TRBJ2-5; D not resolved. V was clipped by 5 bases and J by 4 bases, with 5 bases between them. This CDR3 spans 11 amino acids. CDR3 sequence: CASSGGETQYF. CDR3 bases: TGTGCCAGCAGTGGCGGAGAGACCCAGTACTTC.

V is TRBV19 and J is TRBJ2-2; D not certain. Trimming removed 7 bases from V and 6 bases from J, with 12 bases in between. The CDR3 runs to 13 residues. Germline V gene lookup returns CDR1 LNHDA and CDR2 SQIVND (reference sequence). The CDR3 reads CASIGLPAGELFF. The CDR3 nucleotides are TGTGCCAGTATCGGCCTTCCCGCCGGGGAGCTGTTTTTT.

This chain joins TRBV5-3 and TRBJ1-4; no definite D call. TRBV5-3 is labeled an ORF, and its function is uncertain. CDR3 length equals 14 residues. Trimming pared 4 bases from V and 3 bases from J, leaving 10 bases between. The CDR3 DNA reads as TGTGCCAGAAGCCCGGCCATTCCTAATGAAAAACTGTTTTTT. Translated, it gives CARSPAIPNEKLFF.